The rows below give T cell receptor beta chains drawn from one sample of a study of response to subunit inactivated influenza vaccine. MiXCR was run by TCRdb on the RT-PCR reads, yielding one entry per CDR3 protein. The sample records over 450,000 distinct CDR3 sequences, under 15% being singletons. Sequenced material: PBMCs from blood, taken 40 to 50 days after vaccination. Receptors were obtained from a man aged 50 to 60 who received an inactivated influenza vaccine. CDR3s include the opening cysteine and the closing phenylalanine or tryptophan. The D gene is left open where the match is weak. Size is omitted from some rows. Given values are once, few, many or a class for expanded clones.

clone size: few; V gene: TRBV5-6; D gene: -; J gene: TRBJ1-2; CDR3 DNA: TGTGCCAGCAGCTTGGGGGATGGGGCCTATGGCTACACCTTC; CDR3 protein: CASSLGDGAYGYTF
clone size: -; V gene: TRBV4-3; D gene: -; J gene: TRBJ1-1; CDR3 DNA: TGCGCCAGCAGCCAAGATTTCGGGGAGCAGAACACTGAAGCTTTCTTT; CDR3 protein: CASSQDFGEQNTEAFF
clone size: -; V gene: TRBV6-2/TRBV6-3; D gene: TRBD2; J gene: TRBJ2-3; CDR3 DNA: TGTGCCAGCAGTTACTCGAGGCTAGCGGGGTACACAGATACGCAGTATTTT; CDR3 protein: CASSYSRLAGYTDTQYF
clone size: few; V gene: TRBV7-9; D gene: -; J gene: TRBJ1-1; CDR3 DNA: TGTGCCAGCAGTCGACGTTTGGACACTGAAGCTTTCTTT; CDR3 protein: CASSRRLDTEAFF
clone size: few; V gene: TRBV7-9; D gene: -; J gene: TRBJ2-6; CDR3 DNA: TGTGCCAGCAGCCAGGGCCGAAACAGGGCCAACGTCCTGACTTTC; CDR3 protein: CASSQGRNRANVLTF
clone size: -; V gene: TRBV27; D gene: TRBD2; J gene: TRBJ2-2; CDR3 DNA: TGTGCCAGCAGTTTTGGGACTAGCGGGGGCGTTGGGGAGCTGTTTTTT; CDR3 protein: CASSFGTSGGVGELFF
clone size: few; V gene: TRBV12-3/TRBV12-4; D gene: TRBD2; J gene: TRBJ2-6; CDR3 DNA: TGTGCCAGCAGTGGGGGAGGGGCTGGAGTCCTGACTTTC; CDR3 protein: CASSGGGAGVLTF
clone size: -; V gene: TRBV7-2; D gene: TRBD2; J gene: TRBJ2-7; CDR3 DNA: TGTGCCAGCAGCTTCCCGGGACTAGCGGGACTCTTCTACGAGCAGTACTTC; CDR3 protein: CASSFPGLAGLFYEQYF
clone size: -; V gene: TRBV6-2/TRBV6-3; D gene: -; J gene: TRBJ2-7; CDR3 DNA: TGTGCCAGCAGAATAAGTAGACAACTGGCCGAGCAGTACTTC; CDR3 protein: CASRISRQLAEQYF
clone size: -; V gene: TRBV12-3/TRBV12-4; D gene: -; J gene: TRBJ2-5; CDR3 DNA: TGTGCCAGTAGATCGCAAAACCAAGAGACCCAGTACTTC; CDR3 protein: CASRSQNQETQYF
clone size: -; V gene: TRBV20-1; D gene: TRBD2; J gene: TRBJ2-3; CDR3 DNA: TGCAGTGCCTCTACTGCCCGAACGGGACTAGCAGCCGCTAGCACAGATACGCAGTATTTT; CDR3 protein: CSASTARTGLAAASTDTQYF
clone size: -; V gene: TRBV2; D gene: TRBD1; J gene: TRBJ1-6; CDR3 DNA: TGTGCCAGCAGTTACCTCACAGGACAGGCCAATTCACCCCTCCACTTT; CDR3 protein: CASSYLTGQANSPLHF
clone size: many; V gene: TRBV6-5; D gene: -; J gene: TRBJ2-7; CDR3 DNA: TGTGCCAGCAGCGCCACCAGGTTCGAGCAGTACTTC; CDR3 protein: CASSATRFEQYF
clone size: -; V gene: TRBV28; D gene: TRBD1; J gene: TRBJ2-1; CDR3 DNA: TGTGCCAGCAGTGACCGACAGGGGCCCAATGAGCAGTTCTTC; CDR3 protein: CASSDRQGPNEQFF
clone size: few; V gene: TRBV20-1; D gene: -; J gene: TRBJ2-6; CDR3 DNA: TGCAGTGCCCTCGGCGTCTCTGGGGCCAACGTCCTGACTTTC; CDR3 protein: CSALGVSGANVLTF
clone size: -; V gene: TRBV6-2/TRBV6-3; D gene: TRBD2; J gene: TRBJ2-1; CDR3 DNA: TGTGCCAGCAGTTTTGATCTACTAGCGGGGGGCAATGAGCAGTTCTTC; CDR3 protein: CASSFDLLAGGNEQFF
clone size: many; V gene: TRBV20-1; D gene: TRBD2; J gene: TRBJ2-1; CDR3 DNA: TGCAGTGCTAGATCGGGACTAGCGGGAGATGAGCAGTTCTTC; CDR3 protein: CSARSGLAGDEQFF
clone size: -; V gene: TRBV14; D gene: -; J gene: TRBJ2-3; CDR3 DNA: TGTGCCAGCAGCCAAGATATTGAGGGTACGCAGTATTTT; CDR3 protein: CASSQDIEGTQYF
clone size: many; V gene: TRBV9; D gene: -; J gene: TRBJ2-3; CDR3 DNA: TGTGCCAGCAGGCCTCCCGGAAGGGGCACAGATACGCAGTATTTT; CDR3 protein: CASRPPGRGTDTQYF
clone size: few; V gene: TRBV5-1; D gene: TRBD1; J gene: TRBJ2-5; CDR3 DNA: TGCGCCAGCAGCAACAGGGGGCTAGAGACCCAGTACTTC; CDR3 protein: CASSNRGLETQYF
clone size: few; V gene: TRBV4-2; D gene: TRBD1; J gene: TRBJ2-7; CDR3 DNA: TGTGCCAGCAGCCAAGAATCGACAGGGGTTAGGGACTACGAGCAGTACTTC; CDR3 protein: CASSQESTGVRDYEQYF
clone size: -; V gene: TRBV20-1; D gene: TRBD2; J gene: TRBJ2-3; CDR3 DNA: TGCAGTGCTACGGGACTAGCGGGAGGGCGACCGACAGATACGCAGTATTTT; CDR3 protein: CSATGLAGGRPTDTQYF
clone size: few; V gene: TRBV29-1; D gene: TRBD1; J gene: TRBJ2-7; CDR3 DNA: TGCAGCGTTGAAGTTTGGGACAGGGAGGAAGGGGAGCAGTACTTC; CDR3 protein: CSVEVWDREEGEQYF
clone size: few; V gene: TRBV29-1; D gene: -; J gene: TRBJ2-7; CDR3 DNA: TGCAGCGTGATGGGGGGAAGAAGCGAGCAGTACTTC; CDR3 protein: CSVMGGRSEQYF
clone size: few; V gene: TRBV28; D gene: -; J gene: TRBJ2-7; CDR3 DNA: TGTGCCAGCAGTCCCTTAGGAAAGACCTACGAGCAGTACTTC; CDR3 protein: CASSPLGKTYEQYF
clone size: many; V gene: TRBV10-1; D gene: TRBD1; J gene: TRBJ2-1; CDR3 DNA: TGCGCCAGCAGTGAGGTGGCAGGGGGATACAATGAGCAGTTCTTC; CDR3 protein: CASSEVAGGYNEQFF
clone size: many; V gene: TRBV5-1; D gene: TRBD2; J gene: TRBJ2-1; CDR3 DNA: TGCGCCAGCAGCCTACTAGCGGAAAACAATGAGCAGTTCTTC; CDR3 protein: CASSLLAENNEQFF
clone size: few; V gene: TRBV5-1; D gene: -; J gene: TRBJ2-1; CDR3 DNA: TGCGCCAGCAGCTTATCAGGGGAGAGTTACAATGAGCAGTTCTTC; CDR3 protein: CASSLSGESYNEQFF
clone size: few; V gene: TRBV5-1; D gene: TRBD1; J gene: TRBJ1-6; CDR3 DNA: TGCGCCAGCAGCCAGGGGGACAGTGGACTTCTATCACCCCTCCACTTT; CDR3 protein: CASSQGDSGLLSPLHF
clone size: -; V gene: TRBV20-1; D gene: -; J gene: TRBJ2-1; CDR3 DNA: TGCAGTGCTAGACCCCAGACTAGTTGGGTGGGTATTGAGCAGTTCTTC; CDR3 protein: CSARPQTSWVGIEQFF
clone size: many; V gene: TRBV20-1; D gene: -; J gene: TRBJ2-3; CDR3 DNA: TGCAGTGCTAGAGAAATCACAGATACGCAGTATTTT; CDR3 protein: CSAREITDTQYF
clone size: few; V gene: TRBV20-1; D gene: TRBD2; J gene: TRBJ2-5; CDR3 DNA: TGCAGTGCTGAGGGGACTAGCGGGAGGCGCCAAGAGACCCAGTACTTC; CDR3 protein: CSAEGTSGRRQETQYF
clone size: few; V gene: TRBV6-5; D gene: -; J gene: TRBJ2-3; CDR3 DNA: TGTGCCAGCAGTTCCCTTACATCCTTTGATGCAGATACGCAGTATTTT; CDR3 protein: CASSSLTSFDADTQYF
clone size: few; V gene: TRBV20-1; D gene: TRBD2; J gene: TRBJ2-5; CDR3 DNA: TGCAGCGCATCGGGACCCCGGGAGGGGCACGAGACCCAGTACTTC; CDR3 protein: CSASGPREGHETQYF
clone size: -; V gene: TRBV7-2; D gene: TRBD2; J gene: TRBJ2-3; CDR3 DNA: TGTGCCAGCAGGGTTACTAGCGGGGGAAGGGGCACAGATACGCAGTATTTT; CDR3 protein: CASRVTSGGRGTDTQYF